Following are 31 T cell receptor beta chains from one sample sequenced in a study of PD-L1 blockade in urothelial cancer. The time point is: peripheral blood 6 weeks after treatment start. Assay: immunoSEQ multiplex PCR; the TCRdb copy retains only in-frame clones and omits some. The table records about 50,000 clones, approximately 85% of them present only once. The specimen was PBMCs, collected around atezolizumab (anti-PD-L1) treatment. The receptors here all came from a man aged 50 to 60 with urothelial cancer.

The chain carries TRBV27 and TRBJ2-2; 14 positions agree with TRBD2. V was pared by 4 bases and J by 6 bases, with 4 bases of the junction left unmatched. Germline V lookup: CDR1 MNHEY, CDR2 SMNVEV (reference sequence). CDR3 length: 16 residues. The chain's CDR3 is CASSSRLAGGPGELFF. Written as DNA, the CDR3 is TGTGCCAGCAGTTCCAGACTAGCGGGAGGGCCCGGGGAGCTGTTTTTT.

This chain joins TRBV10-3 and TRBJ2-7; tentatively, D is TRBD1 (5 bases). Deletions cut 3 bases from V and 5 bases from J, with 11 bases between. Germline CDR1 reads ENHRY; CDR2 reads SYGVKD. The length of the CDR3 is 13 residues. The CDR3 sequence is CAISDYQGHEQYF. The CDR3 region has the DNA TGTGCCATCAGTGATTACCAGGGCCACGAGCAGTACTTC.

This chain links TRBV7-9 with TRBJ2-2; TRBD2 matches 10 bases. CDR1 is SEHNR and CDR2 is FQNEAQ in the germline V gene (reference sequence). The CDR3 spans 18 residues. The ends lost 5 bases at V and 0 bases at J; junction bases unmatched: 9. The CDR3 reads CASSQSGRAFTNTGELFF. CDR3 nucleotides: TGTGCCAGCAGCCAGAGCGGGAGGGCCTTTACGAACACCGGGGAGCTGTTTTTT.

CDR3 loop: CAISEGRGGTEAFF. CDR3 bases: TGTGCCATCAGTGAAGGAAGGGGTGGAACTGAAGCTTTCTTT. This rearrangement joins TRBV10-3 to TRBJ1-1; D might be TRBD1 (5 bases). This CDR3 comprises 14 residues. Germline-derived CDR1 and CDR2 are ENHRY and SYGVKD. Trimming took off 3 bases at V and 5 bases at J, with 13 bases between the two ends.

V gene TRBV27 combines with J gene TRBJ1-5; TRBD1 matches 8 bases. With V trimmed by 4 bases and J by 2 bases, 1 base remained unmatched. From germline, CDR1 is MNHEY and CDR2 SMNVEV (reference sequence). The CDR3 has 14 amino acids. The CDR3 DNA sequence: TGTGCCAGCAGTTCGGACAGGGGCAATCAGCCCCAGCATTTT. Translated: CASSSDRGNQPQHF.

This clone was detected a few times. V and J are TRBV11-3 and TRBJ2-2; 8 bases line up with TRBD1. The CDR3 is made up of 16 amino acids. V was clipped by 5 bases and J by 3 bases; unmatched bases: 8. The germline CDR1 and CDR2 sequences are SGHNT and YENEEA. The CDR3 nucleotides are TGTGCCAGCAGCCGCCCCAGGGGGCGAGACACCGGGGAGCTGTTTTTT. This translates into CASSRPRGRDTGELFF. The variable domain in full, completed from reference TRBV11-3 and TRBJ2-2, reads EAGVVQSPRYKIIEKKQPVAFWCNPISGHNTLYWYLQNLGQGPELLIRYENEEAVDDSQLPKDRFSAERLKGVDSTLKIQPAELGDSAVYLCASSRPRGRDTGELFFGEGSRLTVL.

The chain carries TRBV19 and TRBJ2-3; 8 positions match TRBD2. CDR1 and CDR2 (germline): LNHDA, SQIVND (reference sequence). With V trimmed by 4 bases and J by 1 base, 7 bases remained unmatched. This CDR3 is 16 amino acids long. The CDR3 sequence is CASSRRNSGGTDTQYF. CDR3 DNA sequence: TGTGCCAGTAGTAGGAGGAATAGCGGGGGCACAGATACGCAGTATTTT.

This clone has only one observation. The genes are TRBV28 and TRBJ1-4, with TRBD1 as a possible D gene (5 bases). Germline CDR1 is MDHEN and CDR2 is SYDVKM. The ends were cut back, 2 bases at V and 3 bases at J, with 7 bases in the middle. The CDR3 loop spans 14 amino acids. CDR3: CASSLGASNEKLFF. The CDR3 DNA reads as TGTGCCAGCAGTTTAGGGGCCTCTAATGAAAAACTGTTTTTT.

The chain carries TRBV5-4 and TRBJ1-2; 7 bases match TRBD1. Germline trimming cut 3 bases from V and 7 bases from J; bases unmatched to any gene: 9. Germline assignment: CDR1 SGHNT and CDR2 YYREEE (reference sequence). The CDR3 has 14 amino acids. CDR3 nucleotide sequence: TGTGCCAGCAGCTCCGGACAGGAATTGGGTGGCTACACCTTC. Translation gives CASSSGQELGGYTF. Full variable domain (missing parts from reference TRBV5-4 and TRBJ1-2): ETGVTQSPTHLIKTRGQQVTLRCSSQSGHNTVSWYQQALGQGPQFIFQYYREEENGRGNFPPRFSGLQFPNYSSELNVNALELDDSALYLCASSSGQELGGYTFGSGTRLTVV.

This clone was seen a few times. The chain uses TRBV30 and TRBJ2-7; D unresolved. The CDR3 runs 13 residues. Germline V gives CDR1 GTSNPN, CDR2 SVGIG (reference sequence). V lost 0 bases and J 7 bases, leaving 13 bases between the germline ends. This CDR3 reads CAWSVAGAGEQYF. The DNA for the CDR3 is TGTGCCTGGAGTGTAGCCGGAGCTGGGGAGCAGTACTTC. Complete variable domain (other parts from reference TRBV30 and TRBJ2-7): SQTIHQWPATLVQPVGSPLSLECTVEGTSNPNLYWYRQAAGRGLQLLFYSVGIGQISSEVPQNLSASRPQDRQFILSSKKLLLSDSGFYLCAWSVAGAGEQYFGPGTRLTVT.

The chain couples TRBV7-9 to TRBJ2-6, with D possibly being TRBD2 (7 bases). Trimming shortened V by 5 bases and J by 0 bases, and 17 bases separated the two germline ends. Germline V gene sequence: CDR1 SEHNR, CDR2 FQNEAQ (reference sequence). This CDR3 region has 18 residues. The CDR3 nucleotides read TGTGCCAGCAGCCTGGGGGGGCTCTGGACCTCTGGGGCCAACGTCCTGACTTTC. This sequence encodes CASSLGGLWTSGANVLTF.

The sample holds one count of this clone. The gene calls are TRBV30 and TRBJ1-2; 8 bases line up with TRBD1. From germline, CDR1 is GTSNPN and CDR2 SVGIG (reference sequence). Trimming at V came to 0 bases and at J to 1 base, leaving 7 bases not matched to a gene. This CDR3 comprises 16 residues. CDR3 sequence (DNA): TGTGCCTGGAGTGTACGAGTCGGACAGGGTAACTATGGCTACACCTTC. It specifies CAWSVRVGQGNYGYTF. Full variable domain (remainder filled in from reference TRBV30 and TRBJ1-2): SQTIHQWPATLVQPVGSPLSLECTVEGTSNPNLYWYRQAAGRGLQLLFYSVGIGQISSEVPQNLSASRPQDRQFILSSKKLLLSDSGFYLCAWSVRVGQGNYGYTFGSGTRLTVV.

The chain recombines TRBV6-1 with TRBJ1-5; TRBD1 agrees at 7 bases. This CDR3 region has 14 residues. V lost 6 bases, J lost 6 bases, and 8 bases stayed unmatched. Germline lookup yields CDR1 MNHNS and CDR2 SASEGT. This chain's CDR3 is CASRATGNTQPQHF. The CDR3 DNA reads TGTGCCAGCAGGGCGACAGGGAACACTCAGCCCCAGCATTTT.

This clone was seen only a few times. The chain links TRBV7-9 to TRBJ2-3; TRBD1 matches 7 bases. This CDR3 is 14 amino acids long. Germline loops: CDR1 SEHNR, CDR2 FQNEAQ (reference sequence). J lost 4 bases, V lost 7 bases, and 8 bases had no gene match. The CDR3 DNA is TGTGCCAGCACCTTGGGGACAGACGCAGATACGCAGTATTTT. It codes for CASTLGTDADTQYF.

This chain links TRBV7-8 with TRBJ2-3, with 7 bases that match TRBD2. CDR3 size: 15 residues. Germline CDR1 and CDR2: SGHVS and FQNEAQ. V shed 4 bases, J shed 1 base, and the junction held 5 bases outside the gene matches. The CDR3 DNA reads TGTGCCAGCAGCTCTATGAGCGGGGGCACAGATACGCAGTATTTT. Protein: CASSSMSGGTDTQYF.

This clone occurred once. This sequence joins TRBV5-1 and TRBJ1-3, with 9 bases lining up with TRBD1. The CDR3 runs to 15 residues. After removal of 3 bases from V and 1 base from J, the junction contained 2 bases not matched to a gene. CDR1 and CDR2 (germline): SGHRS, YFSETQ. CDR3 region: CASSWDRASGNTIYF. For the CDR3, the DNA is TGCGCCAGCAGCTGGGACAGGGCGTCTGGAAACACCATATATTTT.

The chain joins TRBV29-1 to TRBJ2-2; D is perhaps TRBD2 (5 bases). This CDR3 spans 14 amino acids. The V end was cut by 4 bases, the J end by 5 bases, with 14 bases between. The germline V gene encodes CDR1 SQVTM and CDR2 ANQGSEA. The CDR3 DNA sequence: TGCAGCGTTGGTGGTTATAGAGGGACCGGGGAGCTGTTTTTT. This codes for CSVGGYRGTGELFF.

This chain uses TRBV5-5 with TRBJ2-5; 10 positions match TRBD2. Trimming at V came to 4 bases and at J to 5 bases, leaving 5 bases not matched to a gene. Looked up from germline, CDR1 is SGHKS and CDR2 is YYEKEE (reference sequence). The CDR3 loop spans 14 amino acids. DNA of the CDR3: TGTGCCAGCAGCATAAGCGGGAGGGATGAGACCCAGTACTTC. Translating it yields CASSISGRDETQYF.

The J gene is TRBJ2-1, the V gene TRBV5-1, with 7 bases aligning to TRBD2. J was trimmed by 3 bases and V by 3 bases; bases with no gene match: 9. CDR1 is SGHRS and CDR2 is YFSETQ in the germline V gene. The CDR3 length is 16 residues. The CDR3 here is CASSSLAGAVYNEQFF. CDR3 bases: TGCGCCAGCAGCTCCCTTGCGGGAGCGGTCTACAATGAGCAGTTCTTC.

A few counts support this clone. The chain combines TRBV9 with TRBJ2-1, with 8 bases matching TRBD1. This CDR3 is 15 amino acids long. Trimming at V came to 3 bases and at J to 0 bases, leaving 2 bases not matched to a gene. The V gene's germline CDR1 is SGDLS and CDR2 YYNGEE. The CDR3 coding sequence is TGTGCCAGCAGCGGGGGACAGGCCTCCTACAATGAGCAGTTCTTC. This sequence encodes CASSGGQASYNEQFF.

The CDR3 here is CASSDRQGARNIQYF. In DNA, the CDR3 is TGTGCCAGCAGTGATCGGCAGGGGGCGAGGAACATTCAGTACTTC. The rearrangement joins TRBV6-1 to TRBJ2-4; 8 nucleotides agree with TRBD1. This CDR3 has 15 residues. The germline gives CDR1 MNHNS, CDR2 SASEGT. V gave up 3 bases and J gave up 7 bases; unmatched junction bases: 8.

The V gene is TRBV4-3, the J gene TRBJ2-1; possibly TRBD2 for D (6 bases). Germline V gives CDR1 LGHNA, CDR2 YSLEER. The V and J ends lost 2 bases and 4 bases respectively, with 12 bases between them. The CDR3 runs to 15 residues. The CDR3 bases are TGCGCCAGCAGCCAATCCCTTCGGGGGTACAATGAGCAGTTCTTC. Translation: CASSQSLRGYNEQFF.

This clone was seen only a few times. Different DNA sequences within this sample yield the same CDR3. This chain connects TRBV6-5 to TRBJ1-1, with unresolved D. Trimming took off 6 bases at V and 7 bases at J, with 9 bases between the two ends. The CDR3 covers 11 residues. CDR1 and CDR2 (germline): MNHEY, SVGAGI. The CDR3 DNA reads TGTGCCAGCAGCTCCGGGGTTGAAGCTTTCTTT. It translates to CASSSGVEAFF.

V and J are TRBV7-2 and TRBJ2-3; the match to TRBD2 covers 11 bases. From germline, CDR1 is SGHTA and CDR2 FQGNSA. The CDR3 sequence is 17 residues long. V trimming: 2 bases; J trimming: 2 bases; junction bases outside the gene matches: 6. The CDR3 sequence: CASSLSGTSGFTDTQYF. CDR3 nucleotide sequence: TGTGCCAGCAGCTTATCCGGGACTAGCGGTTTCACAGATACGCAGTATTTT.

CDR3 protein: CASSYSGRGTDTQYF. The CDR3 nucleotides are TGTGCCAGCAGCTATAGCGGGAGAGGTACAGATACGCAGTATTTT. This chain uses TRBV5-4 with TRBJ2-3, with 9 bases fitting TRBD2. V lost 3 bases to trimming and J lost 3 bases; unmatched junction nucleotides: 5. The germline gives CDR1 SGHNT, CDR2 YYREEE (reference sequence). This CDR3 comprises 15 residues.

This clone showed up just a few times. This chain links TRBV6-1 with TRBJ2-7; no definite D call. Germline CDR1 is MNHNS and CDR2 is SASEGT. V was cut by 2 bases and J by 2 bases, with 10 bases left in between. This CDR3 is 14 amino acids long. The CDR3 sequence is CASSEKGDPYEQYF. The DNA of the CDR3 is TGTGCCAGCAGTGAAAAAGGAGACCCCTACGAGCAGTACTTC.

J is TRBJ1-4 and V is TRBV7-9, with 9 bases fitting TRBD1. V dropped 3 bases and J dropped 8; count of bases not matched to a gene: 4. The CDR3 runs 14 residues. The V gene's germline CDR1 is SEHNR and CDR2 FQNEAQ (reference sequence). The CDR3 DNA reads TGTGCCAGCAGCTTGGGACAGGGTCCCGAAAAACTGTTTTTT. Its protein is CASSLGQGPEKLFF.

The chain has TRBV9 and TRBJ1-4; D possibly corresponds to TRBD1 (6 bases). The CDR3 is made up of 15 amino acids. Germline-derived CDR1 and CDR2 are SGDLS and YYNGEE. With 0 bases removed from V and 3 bases from J, the gap between germline ends came to 9 bases. The CDR3 DNA is TGTGCCAGCAGCGTAGGCGGGGGCCCTAATGAAAAACTGTTTTTT. Its translation: CASSVGGGPNEKLFF. The complete variable domain, with remaining parts taken from reference TRBV9 and TRBJ1-4, reads DSGVTQTPKHLITATGQRVTLRCSPRSGDLSVYWYQQSLDQGLQFLIQYYNGEERAKGNILERFSAQQFPDLHSELNLSSLELGDSALYFCASSVGGGPNEKLFFGSGTQLSVL.

The chain combines TRBV4-3 with TRBJ1-3; 7 bases align to TRBD1. This CDR3 is built from 17 residues. Germline V gene data show CDR1 as LGHNA and CDR2 as YSLEER. V dropped 1 base and J dropped 1; count of bases not matched to a gene: 7. The CDR3 sequence: CASSQARTGGSGNTIYF. The CDR3 nucleotides read TGCGCCAGCAGCCAAGCGCGGACAGGAGGGTCTGGAAACACCATATATTTT.

The rearrangement uses TRBV7-2 and TRBJ2-1; D is ambiguous. With 1 base removed from V and 8 bases from J, the gap between germline ends came to 3 bases. The CDR3 is 11 residues long. From germline, CDR1 is SGHTA and CDR2 FQGNSA. The DNA of the CDR3 is TGTGCCAGCAGCTTAGTATATGAGCAGTTCTTC. Its protein is CASSLVYEQFF.

This clone has only one observation. The chain carries TRBV5-5 and TRBJ2-2, with a weak D call TRBD1 (5 bases). CDR3 length equals 13 residues. CDR1 is SGHKS and CDR2 is YYEKEE in the germline V gene (reference sequence). V lost 0 bases to trimming and J lost 5 bases, with 5 bases between them. CDR3 DNA sequence: TGTGCCAGCAGCTTGGGGACAACCGGGGAGCTGTTTTTT. Protein: CASSLGTTGELFF.